This T cell receptor (beta chain) was recorded in a study of shared clonotypes between healthy human individuals. General study findings and limits: The study's rarefaction showed incomplete sorted-subset sequencing despite large depth.

When replicate PCRs were run on sorted subsets, they used 200 to 250 ng DNA, roughly 30,000 T cell genomes. TCRdb's table, derived via immunoSEQ multiplex PCR, lists solely in-frame clones and lacks some. The sample records over 1.5 million clones, 95% to 99% being singletons. V dropped 9 bases and J dropped 4; count of bases not matched to a gene: 9. This CDR3 comprises 14 residues. Germline V gives CDR1 LNHNV, CDR2 YYDKDF (reference sequence). To note about this clone: Its antigen is as yet unknown.

This TCR was recovered from a man under 40 in good health. Sequences were obtained from naive CD4+ T cells sorted from blood. Subset reported: CD45RA+ positively selected. J is TRBJ2-7 and V is TRBV15; TRBD2 matches at 10 bases. CDR3: CATSPGLASYEQYF. The CDR3 DNA sequence: TGTGCCACTTCGCCGGGACTAGCGTCTTACGAGCAGTACTTC.